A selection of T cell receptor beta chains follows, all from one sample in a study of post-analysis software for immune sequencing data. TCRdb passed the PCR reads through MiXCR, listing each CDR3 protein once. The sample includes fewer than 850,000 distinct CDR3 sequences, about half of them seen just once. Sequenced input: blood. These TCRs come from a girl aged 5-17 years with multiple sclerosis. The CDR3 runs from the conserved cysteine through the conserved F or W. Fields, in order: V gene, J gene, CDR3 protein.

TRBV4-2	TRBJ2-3	CASSQEPGSTDTQYF
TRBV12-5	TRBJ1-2	CTSGFRPQPGTTVAYGYTF
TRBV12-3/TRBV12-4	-	CASRMEAYEQYF
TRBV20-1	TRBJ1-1	CSASRAELLAFF
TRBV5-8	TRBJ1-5	CASSLQAFDGNQPQHF
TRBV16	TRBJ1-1	CASSHEGGPNTEAFF
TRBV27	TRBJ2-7	CASMVAGGWYEQYF
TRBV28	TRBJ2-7	CASSPSGRAPYEQYF
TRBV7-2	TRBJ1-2	CASSNNRANYGYTF
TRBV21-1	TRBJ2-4	CASSDGEQGPTKNIQYF
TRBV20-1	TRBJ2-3	CSASRLAGADTQYF
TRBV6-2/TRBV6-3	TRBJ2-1	CASAETSYNEQFF
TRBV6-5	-	CASRDPGQGPEQYF
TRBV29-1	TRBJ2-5	CSVEGVAGAEQYF
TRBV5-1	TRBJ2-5	CASSFGEWTDNEQYF
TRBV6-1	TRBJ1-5	CASSDGIYGQPQHF